Presented here are 5 T cell receptor beta chains from one specimen sequenced in a study of blood T cell repertoires in COVID-19 (dated by TCRdb to 2020 to 2022). Library generation was performed with the immunoSEQ multiplex PCR assay. TCRdb re-hosts the immuneACCESS table, in-frame sequences only. Its copies lack some clones; in the studies checked, an unresolved V gene accounts for under half of them, and the cause for the rest is not known. The table for this sample lists about 230,000 clones; less than 85% of them were counted only once. 2% to 3% of the sample is in the top ten clones. Sequencing input: peripheral blood. All receptors derive from a woman aged 65 to 85 with active or convalescent COVID-19.

The genes are TRBV10-3 and TRBJ2-5; 7 bases map to TRBD1. There are 14 residues in the CDR3. Germline trimming cut 4 bases from V and 4 bases from J; bases unmatched to any gene: 6. Looked up from germline, CDR1 is ENHRY and CDR2 is SYGVKD. The CDR3 DNA sequence: TGTGCCATCAGTGGGCAGGGGGAAGTAGAGACCCAGTACTTC. It is translated as CAISGQGEVETQYF.

The V and J genes are TRBV30 and TRBJ1-2; D is possibly TRBD1 (5 bases). CDR1 and CDR2 from the germline V gene are GTSNPN and SVGIG (reference sequence). The CDR3 contains 12 residues. Trimming cost V 0 bases and J 8 bases, with 10 bases left between them. DNA for the CDR3: TGTGCCTGGAGTGTGGGGGAGGACGGCTACACCTTC. It codes for CAWSVGEDGYTF.

Only a few counts were recorded for this clone. This chain connects TRBV5-4 to TRBJ1-5; no definite D call. The V gene lost 3 bases and the J gene lost 7 bases, with 17 bases spanning the gap. Germline-derived CDR1 and CDR2 are SGHNT and YYREEE (reference sequence). The CDR3 sequence is 15 residues long. This CDR3 is CASSSSDGAGQPQHF. The DNA of the CDR3 is TGTGCCAGCAGCTCGTCGGACGGAGCGGGGCAGCCCCAGCATTTT.

This clone was counted between two and nine times. This chain joins TRBV2 and TRBJ2-7; TRBD2 matches at 10 bases. With 2 bases clipped from V and 7 bases from J, the junction kept 11 bases outside the gene matches. CDR1 and CDR2 (germline): SNHLY, FYNNEI. The CDR3 contains 16 residues. The CDR3 DNA follows: TGTGCCAGCAGTGAACTTAGCGGGAGGCATGGTGGAGAGCAGTACTTC. It is translated as CASSELSGRHGGEQYF.

The chain uses TRBV6-5 and TRBJ2-2, with 10 bases identical to TRBD2. CDR1 MNHEY and CDR2 SVGAGI come from the germline V gene. The CDR3 covers 15 residues. V lost 6 bases and J lost 5; bases outside the gene matches: 6. The DNA of the CDR3 is TGTGCCAGCAGGCCTAGCGGGGGTCCTACCGGGGAGCTGTTTTTT. Amino acids: CASRPSGGPTGELFF.